This is a list of T cell receptor beta chains from one sample in a study of cytomegalovirus exposure and HLA in healthy donors. The data were produced by immunoSEQ multiplex PCR, yet TCRdb's version contains in-frame clones alone and is incomplete. The table shows a few hundred thousand clones, with about nine tenths occurring only once. Sequenced material: PBMCs. The source is a girl aged 2 to 9 in good health and CMV-seronegative. The CDR3 runs from the conserved cysteine through the conserved F or W. A D gene is named only where the DNA matches it firmly. Clone size is shown for a subset of rows, as once, few, many or a class of expanded clone.

>NA|TRBV27|TRBJ2-1|TRBD2
TGTGCCAGCAGTTTGGGGCTAGCGGGAGTTAATGAGCAGTTCTTC
CASSLGLAGVNEQFF
>NA|TRBV15|TRBJ1-1|TRBD1
TGTGCCACCAGCAACATACAGGGGGTTGAAGCTTTCTTT
CATSNIQGVEAFF
>NA|TRBV7-9|TRBJ2-1|NA
TGTGCCAGCAGTCTGGTGGGGGGAGCGTATCTCCGGGGATATGAGCAGTTCTTC
CASSLVGGAYLRGYEQFF
>NA|TRBV6-6|TRBJ1-6|NA
TGTGCCAGCAGTTACTCGAAGAGCTCCTATAATTCACCCCTCCACTTT
CASSYSKSSYNSPLHF
>NA|TRBV6-1|TRBJ1-3|NA
TGTGCCAGCAGGAGCTTAAACTCTGGAAACACCATATATTTT
CASRSLNSGNTIYF
>NA|TRBV30|TRBJ2-7|TRBD2
TGTGCCTGGGCGGGGGGTGTTTCCTACGAGCAGTACTTC
CAWAGGVSYEQYF
>NA|TRBV6-5|TRBJ1-1|NA
TGTGCCAGCAGTTACCGCGGGGGGAACACTGAAGCTTTCTTT
CASSYRGGNTEAFF
>NA|TRBV5-4|TRBJ2-7|TRBD1
TGTGCCAGCAGCTTGGCGGGACAGACCTACGAGCAGTACTTC
CASSLAGQTYEQYF
>once|TRBV27|TRBJ1-5|NA
TGTGCCAGCAGTTTAATGGGCAGCCTTCAGCCCCAGCATTTT
CASSLMGSLQPQHF
>NA|TRBV10-3|TRBJ1-1|NA
TGTGCCATCAGTGACGGGCAGGGCTATGAAGCTTTCTTT
CAISDGQGYEAFF
>few|TRBV5-6|TRBJ1-5|NA
TGCGCCAGCAGCCAAGATTCTGGACAGCGCGATCAGCCCCAGCATTTT
CASSQDSGQRDQPQHF
>NA|TRBV2|TRBJ1-5|NA
TGTGCCAGCAGTGAGGGCAGGGGTGGTCAGCCCCAGCATTTT
CASSEGRGGQPQHF
>NA|TRBV6-1|TRBJ2-7|TRBD1
TGTGCCAGCAGTGAAGAGGGGGACAGGTCCTACGAGCAGTACTTC
CASSEEGDRSYEQYF
>NA|TRBV2|TRBJ2-5|TRBD2
TGTGCCGGAAATAGCGGGAGATTGGAGACCCAGTACTTC
CAGNSGRLETQYF
>NA|TRBV4-2|TRBJ2-1|NA
TGTGCCAGCAGCCAAGGGAGCACTGAGCAGTTCTTC
CASSQGSTEQFF
>NA|TRBV30|TRBJ2-6|NA
TGTGCCTGTCCAGGGGTTGGGGCCAACGTCCTGACTTTC
CACPGVGANVLTF
>NA|TRBV9|TRBJ2-2|NA
TGTGCCAGCAGCGCCGGACAGAACACCGGGGAGCTGTTTTTT
CASSAGQNTGELFF
>NA|TRBV5-6|TRBJ1-5|NA
TGTGCCAGCAGCTGGGGGCAGTTGAGCAATCAGCCCCAGCATTTT
CASSWGQLSNQPQHF
>NA|TRBV4-2|TRBJ2-6|TRBD1
TGTGCCAGCGGATCCGGGACAGGGAGGGCTGATGGGGCCAACGTCCTGACTTTC
CASGSGTGRADGANVLTF
>NA|TRBV6-5|TRBJ2-7|NA
TGTGCCAGCAGTTATGGGGGGTACTCCTACGAGCAGTACTTC
CASSYGGYSYEQYF
>NA|TRBV5-4|TRBJ1-2|TRBD1
TGTGCCAGCAGACCAAGAGACAGGGAGAATGGCTACACCTTC
CASRPRDRENGYTF
>NA|TRBV21-1|TRBJ2-3|NA
TGTGCCATAGGACTAGCGGGCAGCACAGATACGCAGTATTTT
CAIGLAGSTDTQYF
>NA|TRBV5-1|TRBJ2-1|NA
TGCGCCAGCAGCTTGAGCGCCTACAATGAGCAGTTCTTC
CASSLSAYNEQFF
>NA|TRBV30|TRBJ2-3|NA
TGTGCCTGGAGTCTAGGCACAGATACGCAGTATTTT
CAWSLGTDTQYF
>NA|TRBV6-5|TRBJ2-1|TRBD2
TGTGCCAGCAGTTACCAGCGGGGGTCCCACAATGAGCAGTTCTTC
CASSYQRGSHNEQFF
>NA|TRBV7-9|TRBJ1-4|TRBD1
TGTGCCAGCAGCTCGGGACAGGCTAATGAAAAACTGTTTTTT
CASSSGQANEKLFF
>NA|TRBV18|TRBJ2-3|TRBD1
TGTGCCAGCTCACCCCCGAGGGGACAGGGAACAGATACGCAGTATTTT
CASSPPRGQGTDTQYF
>NA|TRBV18|TRBJ2-3|TRBD2
TGTGCCAGCTCACCCTTGACTAGCGGGAACACAGATACGCAGTATTTT
CASSPLTSGNTDTQYF
>NA|TRBV6-1|TRBJ2-3|TRBD2
TGTGCCAGCCTCCAACTAGCGGCCCGGGGAGATACGCAGTATTTT
CASLQLAARGDTQYF